The text below deals with one T cell receptor beta chain. The data were taken from a study of cytomegalovirus exposure and HLA in healthy donors. Study at large: Of all 370 or so donors who were genotyped, 75% to 85% belonged to the Caucasian-associated ancestry cluster.

The CDR3 runs to 12 residues. The germline CDR1 and CDR2 sequences are SQVTM and ANQGSEA. With 7 bases clipped from V and 1 base from J, the junction kept 4 bases outside the gene matches. The PCR made use of 60 Vbeta and 13 Jbeta primers. The method was immunoSEQ multiplex PCR; TCRdb's version includes in-frame clones alone and lacks a portion of them. Seen here are 110,000 or so clones, about 72% observed once, and the top ten hold about 16%. Sequenced material: PBMCs. The chain is built from TRBV29-1 and TRBJ2-7; 7 bases are a match to TRBD1. The receptor comes from a man in his fifties in good health and CMV-seropositive. CDR3: CSGRQGSYEQYF. CDR3 bases: TGCAGCGGCCGACAGGGATCCTACGAGCAGTACTTC.